The 17 T cell receptor beta chains reported below all come from one sample, sequenced in a study of T cells after yellow fever vaccination. Each CDR3 protein is one row after TCRdb ran MiXCR on the 5' RACE reads. The sample holds about 210,000 distinct CDR3 sequences, roughly 3% seen once. The source was CD4+ T cells sorted from PBMCs, collected 10 days after the yellow fever booster vaccination. The receptors come from a man aged 18-30 years who received the YFV17D yellow fever vaccine.

This clonotype was seen at least ten times. The rearrangement uses TRBV6-2 or TRBV6-3 and TRBJ1-5, with no clear D. The CDR3 is made up of 14 amino acids. CDR1 is MNHEY and CDR2 is SVGEGT in the germline V gene. Between the trimmed V and J ends, which lost 5 bases and 1 base, there was a span of 9 bases. The CDR3 DNA reads as TGTGCCAGCAGTCCCAACGGAAGCAATCAGCCCCAGCATTTT. It specifies CASSPNGSNQPQHF.

This clonotype was counted only a few times. The rearrangement joins TRBV5-5 to TRBJ2-5, with TRBD2 matching 7 bases. The germline CDR1 and CDR2 sequences are SGHKS and YYEKEE (reference sequence). V lost 3 bases, J lost 2 bases, and 4 bases stayed unmatched. The CDR3 totals 14 residues. In DNA, the CDR3 is TGTGCCAGCAGCTCGAAGCGGGGTCAAGAGACCCAGTACTTC. It translates to CASSSKRGQETQYF.

This clonotype was counted only a few times. Here the CDR3 DNA reads TGTGCCAGCTCACCTGGGCAATTCTCCTACGAGCAGTACGTC. Translated: CASSPGQFSYEQYV. The V and J genes are TRBV18 and TRBJ2-7; D gene uncertain. The V gene's germline CDR1 is KGHSH and CDR2 LQKENI. Trimming left V 3 bases short and J 0 bases short, with 9 bases between. CDR3 size: 14 residues.

This clonotype appeared a single time. This sequence may be a read error, since a much larger clone differs from it by one base. V is TRBV7-9 and J is TRBJ1-1, with 7 bases matching TRBD1. This CDR3 comprises 14 residues. Germline CDR1 reads SEHNR; CDR2 reads FQNEAQ (reference sequence). The CDR3 reads CASSTGTVNTVAFF. Here the CDR3 DNA reads TGTGCCAGCTCGACCGGGACAGTGAACACTGTAGCTTTCTTT.

The rearrangement links TRBV5-5 to TRBJ2-1, with a possible D match to TRBD2 (6 bases). In germline, CDR1 is SGHKS, CDR2 YYEKEE (reference sequence). Trimming cost V 3 bases and J 7 bases, with 11 bases left between them. This CDR3 is built from 13 residues. The DNA of the CDR3 is TGTGCCAGCAGCTCGGGACTTAGAAATGAGCAGTTCTTC. Translation: CASSSGLRNEQFF. The whole variable domain, filled in from reference TRBV5-5 and TRBJ2-1, reads DAGVTQSPTHLIKTRGQQVTLRCSPISGHKSVSWYQQVLGQGPQFIFQYYEKEERGRGNFPDRFSARQFPNYSSELNVNALLLGDSALYLCASSSGLRNEQFFGPGTRLTVL.

The V call is TRBV5-6, the J call TRBJ1-1, with a possible D match to TRBD1 (5 bases). This CDR3 spans 14 amino acids. V was cut by 3 bases and J by 0 bases, with 9 bases left in between. Looked up from germline, CDR1 is SGHDT and CDR2 is YYEEEE. The CDR3 loop is CASSWGRVNTEAFF. The CDR3 nucleotides are TGTGCCAGCAGCTGGGGCAGGGTGAACACTGAAGCTTTCTTT.

This clonotype has just a few counts. The chain has TRBV7-2 and TRBJ1-1, with D perhaps matching TRBD1 (5 bases). Trimming pared 5 bases from V and 2 bases from J, leaving 15 bases between. This CDR3 comprises 15 residues. The germline V gene has CDR1 SGHTA and CDR2 FQGNSA. This CDR3 is CASSLRQTANTEAFF. CDR3 bases: TGTGCCAGCAGCCTAAGACAGACAGCCAACACTGAAGCTTTCTTT.

This clonotype was detected many times. This chain joins TRBV3-1 and TRBJ1-5; 8 bases agree with TRBD1. The germline CDR1 and CDR2 sequences are LGHDT and YNNKEL (reference sequence). The CDR3 covers 16 residues. Losses at the gene ends were 3 bases for V and 7 bases for J; bases not matched to a gene: 11. CDR3 residues: CASSQSDRGFGQPQHF. Written as DNA, the CDR3 is TGTGCCAGCAGCCAGTCCGACAGGGGCTTTGGACAGCCCCAGCATTTT. The full variable domain, its missing parts supplied by reference TRBV3-1 and TRBJ1-5, is DTAVSQTPKYLVTQMGNDKSIKCEQNLGHDTMYWYKQDSKKFLKIMFSYNNKELIINETVPNRFSPKSPDKAHLNLHINSLELGDSAVYFCASSQSDRGFGQPQHFGDGTRLSIL.

The chain recombines TRBV20-1 with TRBJ2-7, with D hard to call. The CDR3 has 16 amino acids. Between the trimmed V and J ends, which lost 5 bases and 0 bases, there was a span of 20 bases. Germline CDR1 reads DFQATT; CDR2 reads SNEGSKA (reference sequence). This CDR3 reads CSAPSPPGSSSYEQYV. CDR3 DNA sequence: TGCAGTGCTCCATCTCCTCCGGGTTCGAGCTCCTACGAGCAGTACGTC.

This clonotype was detected only a few times. The V gene is TRBV20-1, the J gene TRBJ1-4, with D possibly TRBD1 on 6 matching bases. The CDR3 has 11 residues. CDR1 is DFQATT, CDR2 SNEGSKA, per germline (reference sequence). Trimming removed 4 bases at V and 6 bases at J, with 6 bases between. The CDR3 region has the DNA TGCAGTGCTAACAGGGATGAAAAACTGTTTTTT. Residues: CSANRDEKLFF.

This clonotype was seen many times. The chain employs TRBV12-3 or TRBV12-4 and TRBJ1-3, with D unclear. This CDR3 has 15 residues. Trimming shortened V by 1 base and J by 0 bases, and 7 bases separated the two germline ends. The CDR3 here is CASSLGANSGNTIYF. The CDR3 DNA reads TGTGCCAGCAGTTTAGGGGCAAACTCTGGAAACACCATATATTTT.

This clonotype appeared many times. The V call is TRBV7-2, the J call TRBJ1-6; possibly TRBD1 for D (6 bases). Germline values: CDR1 SGHTA, CDR2 FQGNSA. V lost 1 base, J lost 10 bases, and 8 bases lay in between. The CDR3 loop spans 13 amino acids. CDR3 in amino acids: CASSLEGGSPLHF. The CDR3 nucleotides are TGTGCCAGCAGCTTAGAGGGGGGATCACCCCTCCACTTT.

The V and J genes are TRBV6-6 and TRBJ1-4; unclear D gene. The CDR3 runs to 12 residues. With 2 bases removed from V and 7 bases from J, the gap between germline ends came to 5 bases. Per germline, CDR1 MNHNY and CDR2 SVGAGI (reference sequence). CDR3 loop: CASSYEAEKLFF. The CDR3 DNA reads as TGTGCCAGCAGTTACGAGGCTGAAAAACTGTTTTTT.

This clonotype was recorded at least ten times. The V gene is TRBV15, the J gene TRBJ2-4, with a possible D match to TRBD2 (5 bases). V was shortened by 3 bases and J by 7 bases, with 10 bases between the two germline ends. The CDR3 has 13 residues. The germline V gene encodes CDR1 LNHNV and CDR2 YYDKDF (reference sequence). The CDR3 DNA reads TGTGCCACCAGCAGTGCTCCGGGGAACATTCAGTACTTC. It specifies CATSSAPGNIQYF.

The chain links TRBV25-1 to TRBJ1-2; D is perhaps TRBD1 (6 bases). V lost 1 base and J lost 6, with 12 bases in between. Germline CDR1 and CDR2: MGHDK and SYGVNS. This CDR3 is built from 14 residues. The chain's CDR3 is CASSELLQGHGYTF. The CDR3 region has the DNA TGTGCCAGCAGTGAATTGCTACAGGGTCATGGCTACACCTTC.

This clonotype was observed a few times. The chain is built from TRBV6-6 and TRBJ1-5; a weak D match, TRBD1 (6 bases). The CDR3 is 14 residues long. Looked up from germline, CDR1 is MNHNY and CDR2 is SVGAGI (reference sequence). The V and J ends lost 7 bases and 5 bases respectively, with 15 bases between them. This CDR3 is CASTGQRGHQPQHF. As DNA, the CDR3 is TGTGCCAGCACTGGACAGAGAGGGCATCAGCCCCAGCATTTT.

This clonotype was seen many times. V usage is TRBV12-3 or TRBV12-4 and J usage is TRBJ1-6; 9 nucleotides line up with TRBD1. The CDR3 covers 15 residues. V trimming: 5 bases; J trimming: 9 bases; junction bases outside the gene matches: 8. CDR3 bases: TGTGCCAGCAGTCCGAACACAGGGGGCTCTTCACCCCTCCACTTT. Protein sequence: CASSPNTGGSSPLHF.